The sequence of this TCR beta chain was determined in a study of T-cell memory formation after mild COVID-19. One entry per CDR3 protein results from TCRdb running MiXCR on the 5' RACE reads. The table lists hundreds of thousands of distinct CDR3 sequences, roughly 17% of them singletons. This sequence was found in a man younger than 35 who had mild COVID-19 (a few samples of this study predate the infection). Cell type and time point are not known. Sequenced material: PBMCs or a T cell subset sorted from them (not recorded which).

Here the CDR3 reads CSARTGQSNTGELFF. The CDR3 bases are TGCAGTGCTAGGACAGGGCAATCGAACACCGGGGAGCTGTTTTTT. The J gene is TRBJ2-2, the V gene TRBV20-1; 7 nucleotides agree with TRBD1. V lost 3 bases, J lost 0 bases, and 4 bases stayed unmatched. Germline lookup yields CDR1 DFQATT and CDR2 SNEGSKA (reference sequence). There are 15 residues in the CDR3.